The 30 T cell receptor beta chains reported below all come from one sample, sequenced in a study of Graves' ophthalmopathy and Graves' hyperthyroidism. The TCR beta CDR3 regions underwent amplification from RNA transcripts. HTBI primers were employed in first-round RT-PCR, then a second-round multiplex PCR followed. TCRdb re-called the multiplex PCR reads through MiXCR, storing one row per CDR3 protein. The sample carries a few hundred thousand distinct CDR3 sequences, approximately 18% recorded once. The sequencing input was peripheral blood. Receptors originate from an adult woman with stable Graves' hyperthyroidism.

Ten or more counts support this clonotype. This chain links TRBV12-3 or TRBV12-4 with TRBJ1-2; 12 bases line up with TRBD1. The CDR3 runs to 14 residues. V lost 6 bases and J lost 8; bases outside the gene matches: 7. The CDR3 sequence is CASSAGTGGLGYTF. The CDR3 DNA reads TGTGCCAGCAGCGCCGGGACAGGGGGCCTAGGCTACACCTTC.

This clonotype was seen many times. V usage is TRBV7-9 and J usage is TRBJ2-7; TRBD1 agrees at 9 bases. The length of the CDR3 is 15 residues. CDR1 is SEHNR and CDR2 is FQNEAQ in the germline V gene (reference sequence). V was pared by 3 bases and J by 4 bases, with 7 bases of the junction left unmatched. The CDR3 bases are TGTGCCAGCAGCTTGTCGGACAGGGGATTTTACGAGCAGTACTTC. Amino acids: CASSLSDRGFYEQYF.

This clonotype was observed a few times. The chain recombines TRBV28 with TRBJ2-3; 7 bases are shared with TRBD1. The CDR3 is made up of 15 amino acids. From germline, CDR1 is MDHEN and CDR2 SYDVKM. The trim removed 3 bases at V and 1 base at J, leaving 4 bases unmatched. For the CDR3, the DNA is TGTGCCAGCAGTTTGCTAGGGGGCCGCACAGATACGCAGTATTTT. Its protein is CASSLLGGRTDTQYF.

Many counts were recorded for this clonotype. The chain joins TRBV7-2 to TRBJ2-7, with 8 bases identical to TRBD2. Germline-derived CDR1 and CDR2 are SGHTA and FQGNSA. This CDR3 comprises 15 residues. V shed 0 bases and J 5 bases; nucleotides not matched to a gene: 6. CDR3 in amino acids: CASSLASGSPHEQYF. For the CDR3, the DNA is TGTGCCAGCAGCTTAGCCAGCGGGAGTCCCCACGAGCAGTACTTC. Based on the CDR3 plus reference TRBV7-2 and TRBJ2-7, the full variable domain is GAGVSQSPSNKVTEKGKDVELRCDPISGHTALYWYRQSLGQGLEFLIYFQGNSAPDKSGLPSDRFSAERTGGSVSTLTIQRTQQEDSAVYLCASSLASGSPHEQYFGPGTRLTVT.

Many counts were recorded for this clonotype. V is TRBV15 and J is TRBJ1-6, with no clear D. The CDR3 consists of 14 residues. V lost 1 base and J lost 6, with 7 bases in between. Looked up from germline, CDR1 is LNHNV and CDR2 is YYDKDF (reference sequence). CDR3 in amino acids: CATSRVSFNSPLHF. In nucleotides, the CDR3 is TGTGCCACCAGCAGAGTTTCTTTTAATTCACCCCTCCACTTT.

This clonotype was observed at least ten times. The chain links TRBV24-1 to TRBJ1-2, with 7 nucleotides matching TRBD1. The junction had 4 bases not matched to a gene; V was cut back by 4 bases and J by 3 bases. The CDR3 runs to 14 residues. The V gene's germline CDR1 is KGHDR and CDR2 SFDVKD. Here the CDR3 reads CATSDPGQHYGYTF. For the CDR3, the DNA is TGTGCCACCAGTGACCCGGGACAGCACTATGGCTACACCTTC.

This clonotype was seen repeatedly, ten times or more. The chain employs TRBV6-5 and TRBJ2-5; no reliable D call. The V and J ends lost 0 bases and 3 bases respectively, with 8 bases between them. In germline, CDR1 is MNHEY, CDR2 SVGAGI. The CDR3 consists of 14 residues. The CDR3 coding sequence is TGTGCCAGCAGTTACTCGCAACAGAAAGAGACCCAGTACTTC. As protein: CASSYSQQKETQYF.

This clonotype was counted ten times or more. The chain is built from TRBV19 and TRBJ2-7; 7 nucleotides line up with TRBD1. V shed 3 bases and J 0 bases; nucleotides not matched to a gene: 2. This CDR3 is built from 14 residues. CDR1 LNHDA and CDR2 SQIVND come from the germline V gene (reference sequence). The CDR3 protein is CASSMTGSSYEQYF. The CDR3 DNA sequence: TGTGCCAGTAGTATGACAGGGAGCTCCTACGAGCAGTACTTC.

The sample holds many counts of this clonotype. The rearrangement uses TRBV2 and TRBJ2-5; 9 nucleotides agree with TRBD2. V gave up 6 bases and J gave up 4 bases; unmatched junction bases: 6. The CDR3 runs 14 residues. The germline V gene encodes CDR1 SNHLY and CDR2 FYNNEI. CDR3 sequence: CASSGASGIETQYF. CDR3 nucleotides: TGTGCCAGCAGCGGGGCTAGCGGGATAGAGACCCAGTACTTC.

The table lists this clonotype with many counts. This rearrangement joins TRBV12-3 or TRBV12-4 to TRBJ2-5, with 9 bases matching TRBD1. This CDR3 contains 16 residues. V gave up 5 bases and J gave up 5 bases; unmatched junction bases: 12. CDR3 DNA sequence: TGTGCCAGCAGTAAAAGACAGGGGGTAATTGCTGAGACCCAGTACTTC. Translating gives CASSKRQGVIAETQYF.

This clonotype has ten or more counts. CDR3 sequence (DNA): TGTGCCAGCAACGATCCTAGCGGGAATCACGAGCAGTACTTC. This encodes CASNDPSGNHEQYF. The chain has TRBV2 and TRBJ2-7; 9 nucleotides match TRBD2. With V trimmed by 7 bases and J by 5 bases, 9 bases remained unmatched. Germline loops: CDR1 SNHLY, CDR2 FYNNEI. The CDR3 consists of 14 residues. The entire variable domain, with the rest obtained from reference TRBV2 and TRBJ2-7, is as follows: EPEVTQTPSHQVTQMGQEVILRCVPISNHLYFYWYRQILGQKVEFLVSFYNNEISEKSEIFDDQFSVERPDGSNFTLKIRSTKLEDSAMYFCASNDPSGNHEQYFGPGTRLTVT.

J is TRBJ1-3 and V is TRBV20-1, with D tentatively TRBD1 (6 bases). Per germline, CDR1 DFQATT and CDR2 SNEGSKA (reference sequence). Trimming cost V 0 bases and J 4 bases, with 19 bases left between them. The CDR3 spans 17 residues. CDR3 nucleotides: TGCAGTGCTAGAGAATTGTCTTTTCAGGGGCCGGGAAACACCATATATTTT. Its translation: CSARELSFQGPGNTIYF.

This clonotype was recorded at least ten times. The chain uses TRBV19 and TRBJ1-1, with 7 nucleotides matching TRBD1. Trimming cost V 5 bases and J 3 bases; bases outside gene matches: 9. Per germline, CDR1 LNHDA and CDR2 SQIVND (reference sequence). There are 15 residues in the CDR3. In DNA, the CDR3 is TGTGCCAGTAGTCCTGCGGGACAGTTGTACACTGAAGCTTTCTTT. Its protein is CASSPAGQLYTEAFF.

The V and J genes are TRBV20-1 and TRBJ2-7; D might be TRBD1 (6 bases). Germline V gene data show CDR1 as DFQATT and CDR2 as SNEGSKA (reference sequence). The CDR3 consists of 13 residues. V dropped 7 bases and J dropped 0 bases, with 13 bases sitting between them. Here the CDR3 reads CSVPTGDSYEQYF. The CDR3 DNA is TGCAGTGTTCCGACAGGAGACTCCTACGAGCAGTACTTC.

This clonotype has just a few counts. The chain carries TRBV27 and TRBJ1-5; maybe TRBD1 (6 bases). Trimming took 8 bases from V and 0 from J, leaving 20 bases between them. The V gene's germline CDR1 is MNHEY and CDR2 SMNVEV (reference sequence). CDR3 length: 17 amino acids. CDR3 amino acids: CASGPGWGANSNQPQHF. The CDR3 coding sequence is TGTGCCAGCGGCCCGGGTTGGGGGGCGAATAGCAATCAGCCCCAGCATTTT.

This clonotype appeared many times. The chain is built from TRBV19 and TRBJ1-1; perhaps TRBD1 as D (6 bases). The CDR3 has 15 residues. Deletions cut 3 bases from V and 2 bases from J, with 13 bases between. Germline CDR1 is LNHDA and CDR2 is SQIVND (reference sequence). CDR3 bases: TGTGCCAGTAGTATGCCCGGGACACCTAACACTGAAGCTTTCTTT. Translating it yields CASSMPGTPNTEAFF.

The table lists this clonotype with many counts. The rearrangement uses TRBV29-1 and TRBJ2-5, with 9 bases fitting TRBD2. V lost 3 bases and J lost 4; bases outside the gene matches: 12. Germline V gives CDR1 SQVTM, CDR2 ANQGSEA. This CDR3 has 16 residues. CDR3 residues: CSVDAGGPYMRETQYF. The CDR3, as DNA: TGCAGCGTTGACGCGGGAGGGCCGTATATGAGAGAGACCCAGTACTTC. Full variable domain (outside the CDR3, taken from reference TRBV29-1 and TRBJ2-5): SAVISQKPSRDICQRGTSLTIQCQVDSQVTMMFWYRQQPGQSLTLIATANQGSEATYESGFVIDKFPISRPNLTFSTLTVSNMSPEDSSIYLCSVDAGGPYMRETQYFGPGTRLLVL.

The chain recombines TRBV11-1 with TRBJ2-5, with TRBD2 identical over 9 bases. V lost 5 bases and J lost 5; bases outside the gene matches: 21. The CDR3 is 19 amino acids. Germline values: CDR1 SGHAT, CDR2 FQDESV (reference sequence). As DNA, the CDR3 is TGTGCCAGCAGCCCCCGCTCGGGTGGTAGCGGGAGTTCTGTGGAGACCCAGTACTTC. Amino acid sequence: CASSPRSGGSGSSVETQYF. Looking up the rest from reference TRBV11-1 and TRBJ2-5 gives the full variable domain: EAEVAQSPRYKITEKSQAVAFWCDPISGHATLYWYRQILGQGPELLVQFQDESVVDDSQLPKDRFSAERLKGVDSTLKIQPAELGDSAMYLCASSPRSGGSGSSVETQYFGPGTRLLVL.

The chain joins TRBV12-3 or TRBV12-4 to TRBJ2-7; 7 positions agree with TRBD2. This CDR3 is 13 amino acids long. The V segment lost 5 bases and the J segment 6 bases; nucleotides outside the gene matches: 7. CDR3 DNA sequence: TGTGCCAGCAGTATCCGCCCGGGGGGCGAGCAGTACTTC. It yields the protein CASSIRPGGEQYF.

This clonotype was detected only a few times. This may stem from a read error, because a much larger clone lies one nucleotide away. V gene TRBV15 combines with J gene TRBJ2-4; D might be TRBD1 (7 bases). The V gene lost 0 bases and the J gene lost 14 bases, with 20 bases spanning the gap. The CDR3 extends over 15 amino acids. Germline V gene data show CDR1 as LNHNV and CDR2 as YYDKDF (reference sequence). The DNA of the CDR3 is TGTGCCACCAGCAGAGATCGGGGGAGTGGGGACAGTAAGTACTTC. Protein product: CATSRDRGSGDSKYF.

This clonotype has at least ten counts. J is TRBJ2-2 and V is TRBV19; D tentatively reads TRBD1 or TRBD2 (5 bases each). CDR3 size: 15 residues. The germline V gene encodes CDR1 LNHDA and CDR2 SQIVND (reference sequence). Deletions cut 3 bases from V and 4 bases from J, with 12 bases between. CDR3 sequence reads: CASSMVQGATGELFF. The CDR3 nucleotides read TGTGCCAGTAGTATGGTTCAGGGAGCCACCGGGGAGCTGTTTTTT.

This clonotype was detected ten times or more. The chain combines TRBV3-1 with TRBJ1-1; no clear D. The CDR3 loop spans 13 amino acids. The germline CDR1 and CDR2 sequences are LGHDT and YNNKEL (reference sequence). V dropped 8 bases and J dropped 3 bases, with 13 bases sitting between them. This CDR3 is CASSGGGYTEAFF. CDR3 coding DNA: TGTGCCAGCTCCGGCGGCGGTTACACTGAAGCTTTCTTT.

This clonotype occurred many times. The CDR3 loop reads CSARVTSAYEQYF. The DNA for the CDR3 is TGCAGTGCTAGAGTTACTAGCGCCTACGAGCAGTACTTC. This chain joins TRBV20-1 and TRBJ2-7; TRBD2 matches at 7 bases. Germline V lookup: CDR1 DFQATT, CDR2 SNEGSKA (reference sequence). This CDR3 is 13 amino acids long. The ends lost 1 base at V and 2 bases at J; junction bases unmatched: 2.

This clonotype was detected only a few times. The V call is TRBV5-1, the J call TRBJ2-5, with no clear D. V lost 3 bases and J 2 bases, leaving 14 bases between the germline ends. The germline gives CDR1 SGHRS, CDR2 YFSETQ. The CDR3 runs 15 residues. CDR3 sequence: CASSYRSLRQETQYF. Here the CDR3 DNA reads TGCGCCAGCAGCTACCGTTCGCTGAGACAAGAGACCCAGTACTTC.

This clonotype was observed many times. This sequence joins TRBV30 and TRBJ1-2; the D is unclear. This CDR3 spans 13 amino acids. Trimming pared 1 base from V and 2 bases from J, leaving 8 bases between. Germline assignment: CDR1 GTSNPN and CDR2 SVGIG (reference sequence). CDR3 coding DNA: TGTGCCTGGAGTGAGGCGGGCAACTATGGCTACACCTTC. This codes for CAWSEAGNYGYTF.

On this clonotype itself: Just one base apart from a much larger clone, this may be a read error. The chain couples TRBV5-1 to TRBJ2-2, with 8 bases aligning to TRBD1. Germline V gene lookup returns CDR1 SGHRS and CDR2 YFSETQ. The CDR3 has 14 residues. The CDR3 sequence: CASTTGDVGGELCF. The CDR3 bases are TGCGCCAGCACGACAGGGGATGTCGGCGGGGAGCTGTGTTTT. Together with reference TRBV5-1 and TRBJ2-2, the CDR3 gives the full variable domain: KAGVTQTPRYLIKTRGQQVTLSCSPISGHRSVSWYQQTPGQGLQFLFEYFSETQRNKGNFPGRFSGRQFSNSRSEMNVSTLELGDSALYLCASTTGDVGGELCFGEGSRLTVL.

This clonotype was observed a few times. This sequence joins TRBV11-2 and TRBJ1-1, with TRBD1 identical over 10 bases. Germline lookup yields CDR1 SGHAT and CDR2 FQNNGV. The CDR3 contains 14 residues. The ends lost 3 bases at V and 5 bases at J; junction bases unmatched: 3. CDR3 DNA sequence: TGTGCCAGCAGCTTCGGGACAGGGGTTACTGAAGCTTTCTTT. Translation gives CASSFGTGVTEAFF.

This clonotype occurred many times. V and J are TRBV11-1 and TRBJ2-5, with 8 bases lining up with TRBD2. The CDR3 spans 15 residues. CDR1 SGHAT and CDR2 FQDESV come from the germline V gene (reference sequence). J lost 1 base, V lost 4 bases, and 5 bases had no gene match. The CDR3 nucleotides are TGTGCCAGCAGCTATACTAGCGGCCTCCAAGAGACCCAGTACTTC. This sequence encodes CASSYTSGLQETQYF.

This clonotype has just a few counts. This chain links TRBV20-1 with TRBJ2-7, with 11 bases lining up with TRBD2. Germline values: CDR1 DFQATT, CDR2 SNEGSKA (reference sequence). This CDR3 contains 14 residues. With V trimmed by 3 bases and J by 4 bases, 5 bases remained unmatched. CDR3 sequence reads: CSASLAGGPYEQYF. CDR3 sequence (DNA): TGCAGTGCTAGTTTAGCGGGAGGGCCTTACGAGCAGTACTTC.

This clonotype was counted many times. The CDR3 reads CASSLRPLGGSNRYGYTF. Written as DNA, the CDR3 is TGTGCCAGCAGTTTAAGGCCCCTAGGGGGGTCGAATAGATATGGCTACACCTTC. The rearrangement joins TRBV27 to TRBJ1-2, with D perhaps TRBD1 (6 bases). Germline-derived CDR1 and CDR2 are MNHEY and SMNVEV (reference sequence). The CDR3 has 18 amino acids. Deletions cut 2 bases from V and 5 bases from J, with 24 bases between.